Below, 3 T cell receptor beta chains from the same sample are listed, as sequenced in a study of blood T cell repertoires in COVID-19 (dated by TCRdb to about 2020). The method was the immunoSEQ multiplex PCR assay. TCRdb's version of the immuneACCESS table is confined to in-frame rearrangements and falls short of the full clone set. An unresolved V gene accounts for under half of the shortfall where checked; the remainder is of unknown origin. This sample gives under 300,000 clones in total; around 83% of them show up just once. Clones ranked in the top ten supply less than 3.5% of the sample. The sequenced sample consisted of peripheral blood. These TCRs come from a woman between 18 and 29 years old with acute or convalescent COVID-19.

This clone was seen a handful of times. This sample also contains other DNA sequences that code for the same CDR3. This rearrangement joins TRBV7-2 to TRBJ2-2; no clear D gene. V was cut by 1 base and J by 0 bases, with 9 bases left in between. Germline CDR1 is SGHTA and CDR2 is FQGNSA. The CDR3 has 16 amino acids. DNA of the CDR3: TGTGCCAGCAGCTTAGGTGGGCAGGCGAACACCGGGGAGCTGTTTTTT. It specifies CASSLGGQANTGELFF.

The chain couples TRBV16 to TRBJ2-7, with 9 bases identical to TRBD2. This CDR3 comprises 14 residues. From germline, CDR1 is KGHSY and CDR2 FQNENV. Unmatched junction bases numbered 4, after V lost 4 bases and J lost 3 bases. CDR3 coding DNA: TGTGCCAGCAGCCTTTTAGCGGGAGACTACGAGCAGTACTTC. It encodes CASSLLAGDYEQYF.

The CDR3 DNA is TGTGCCAGCAGCCAACCTATGACAGAGTATGGCTACACCTTC. Protein product: CASSQPMTEYGYTF. V gene TRBV4-2 combines with J gene TRBJ1-2, with a tentative D call TRBD1 (5 bases). V shed 2 bases and J shed 5 bases, with 12 bases lying between them. CDR3 length: 14 amino acids. The germline gives CDR1 LGHNA, CDR2 YNFKEQ.